This entry lists 10 T cell receptor beta chains sequenced from one sample in a study of CD8 T cells in Susac syndrome (dated by TCRdb to the late 2010s). The receptor library was made with the immunoSEQ multiplex PCR assay. RNA was extracted using the RNeasy kit, and roughly 0.5 to 1 ug of the RNA was reverse transcribed with random hexamers. TCRdb reanalyzed the raw reads on its own, using fastp at Q25 for trimming and MiXCR for clone calling, and kept in-frame beta chains. CDR3 protein sequences are deduplicated, and each keeps its most common genes and DNA. This sample holds fewer than 90,000 distinct CDR3 sequences; approximately 95% were observed only once. Around 0.94% of the sample comes from the top ten. What was sequenced was CD8+ T cells from PBMCs. These receptors all come from a human donor with Susac syndrome.

DNA for the CDR3: TGTGCCAGCAGTCATTTTAGCGGGGTAAAATTCCCCGGGGGGCACAATGAGCAGTTCTTC. Protein product: CASSHFSGVKFPGGHNEQFF. The chain joins TRBV3-1 to TRBJ2-1, with 8 bases identical to TRBD2. CDR3 length: 20 amino acids. V trimming: 6 bases; J trimming: 5 bases; junction bases outside the gene matches: 24. From germline, CDR1 is LGHDT and CDR2 YNNKEL (reference sequence).

The chain is built from TRBV28 and TRBJ2-1; 9 bases align to TRBD1. Germline V gives CDR1 MDHEN, CDR2 SYDVKM. This CDR3 is 13 amino acids long. Losses at the gene ends were 5 bases for V and 10 bases for J; bases not matched to a gene: 6. The CDR3 sequence is CASSPGQGWEQFF. CDR3 DNA: TGTGCCAGCAGTCCTGGACAGGGGTGGGAGCAGTTCTTC.

The chain links TRBV3-1 to TRBJ1-2; no reliable D call. The V end was cut by 4 bases, the J end by 8 bases, with 14 bases between. The CDR3 loop spans 13 amino acids. Per the germline V gene, CDR1 is LGHDT and CDR2 is YNNKEL (reference sequence). CDR3 sequence (DNA): TGTGCCAGCAGCCGGCAGGCACTCGGAGGCTACACCTTC. Translation gives CASSRQALGGYTF.

This chain connects TRBV2 to TRBJ1-5; D is unresolved. Germline assignment: CDR1 SNHLY and CDR2 FYNNEI. The CDR3 is made up of 15 amino acids. Trimming took off 0 bases at V and 5 bases at J, with 11 bases between the two ends. The chain's CDR3 is CASSEASNKHQPQHF. CDR3 nucleotides: TGTGCCAGCAGTGAAGCCAGCAACAAGCATCAGCCCCAGCATTTT.

In DNA form, the CDR3 reads TGTGCCAGCAGCTCCACTGAAGCTTTCTTT. This gives the protein CASSSTEAFF. The chain employs TRBV11-2 and TRBJ1-1; D not certain. The CDR3 runs to 10 residues. Germline CDR1 reads SGHAT; CDR2 reads FQNNGV. Trimming took 4 bases from V and 4 from J, leaving 1 base between them.

The gene calls are TRBV24-1 and TRBJ2-1; D is ambiguous. CDR3 size: 12 residues. Trimming shortened V by 8 bases and J by 7 bases, and 11 bases separated the two germline ends. Germline V CDR1 and CDR2: KGHDR, SFDVKD. In nucleotides, the CDR3 is TGTGCCACCACTTCGTCGAGTAATGAGCAGTTCTTC. Its translation is CATTSSSNEQFF.

This chain connects TRBV24-1 to TRBJ1-5; D is ambiguous. CDR1 and CDR2 from the germline V gene are KGHDR and SFDVKD. Trimming pared 3 bases from V and 3 bases from J, leaving 8 bases between. There are 14 residues in the CDR3. The CDR3 protein is CATSDGGSNQPQHF. Written as DNA, the CDR3 is TGTGCCACCAGTGATGGAGGATCCAATCAGCCCCAGCATTTT.

V and J are TRBV4-1 and TRBJ2-1; a weak D match, TRBD1 (6 bases). The CDR3 spans 15 residues. V was cut by 4 bases and J by 0 bases, with 10 bases left in between. The germline V gene encodes CDR1 MGHRA and CDR2 YSYEKL. CDR3 sequence: CASSPQGSSYNEQFF. In nucleotides, the CDR3 is TGCGCCAGCAGCCCCCAGGGGAGCTCCTACAATGAGCAGTTCTTC.

The chain carries TRBV4-2 and TRBJ1-3, with 7 bases that match TRBD1. V was clipped by 4 bases and J by 8 bases; unmatched bases: 2. Germline V gives CDR1 LGHNA, CDR2 YNFKEQ. The CDR3 totals 12 residues. CDR3 nucleotides: TGTGCCAGCAGCCCTACAGGGGACACCATATATTTT. It yields the protein CASSPTGDTIYF.

This rearrangement joins TRBV7-8 to TRBJ2-2, with 14 positions matching TRBD2. With 5 bases clipped from V and 1 base from J, the junction kept 3 bases outside the gene matches. CDR1 and CDR2 (germline): SGHVS, FQNEAQ. The CDR3 is made up of 17 amino acids. The CDR3 loop is CASSAGLAGENTGELFF. The CDR3 region has the DNA TGTGCCAGCAGCGCGGGACTAGCGGGAGAGAACACCGGGGAGCTGTTTTTT.